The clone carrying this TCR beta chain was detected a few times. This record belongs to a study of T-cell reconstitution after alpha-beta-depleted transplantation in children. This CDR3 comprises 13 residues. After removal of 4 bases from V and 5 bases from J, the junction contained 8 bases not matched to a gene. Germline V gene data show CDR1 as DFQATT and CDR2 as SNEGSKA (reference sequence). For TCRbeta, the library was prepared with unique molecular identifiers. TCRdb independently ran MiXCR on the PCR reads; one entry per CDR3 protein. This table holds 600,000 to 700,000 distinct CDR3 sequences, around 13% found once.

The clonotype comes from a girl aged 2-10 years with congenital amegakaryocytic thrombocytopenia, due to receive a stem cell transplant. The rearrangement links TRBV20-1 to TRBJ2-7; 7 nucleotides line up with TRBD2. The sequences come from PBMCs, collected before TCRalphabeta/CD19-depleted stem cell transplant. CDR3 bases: TGCAGTGCTACCCGGGACTATTGGAACGAGCAGTACTTC. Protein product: CSATRDYWNEQYF.